These T cell receptor beta chains were read from a single sample in a study of blood T cell repertoires in COVID-19. Clones were sequenced by immunoSEQ multiplex PCR, and TCRdb holds only the in-frame ones, with some missing. The data show under 75,000 clones, around 82% seen once. The sample comprised peripheral blood. The receptors derive from a man in his fifties or sixties with COVID-19, enrolled during active disease. Both conserved end residues are part of each CDR3. D genes are given only for firm matches. Some rows have no size entry. The others give once, few or many, or a class for an expanded clone.

>.|.|TRBV12-3/TRBV12-4|TRBJ2-3
CASSLGDRDTQYF
TGTGCCAGCAGTTTGGGCGATAGAGATACGCAGTATTTT
>.|.|TRBV2|TRBJ1-6
CASSQTQGGSPLHF
TGTGCCAGCAGCCAAACACAGGGTGGCTCACCCCTCCACTTT
>.|.|TRBV7-3|TRBJ1-1
CASSFGGSGTEAFF
TGTGCCAGCAGCTTTGGGGGGAGTGGGACTGAAGCTTTCTTT
>TRBD1|.|TRBV19|TRBJ1-5
CASSKGHTGGDQPQHF
TGTGCCAGTAGTAAGGGGCACACAGGGGGAGATCAGCCCCAGCATTTT
>.|.|TRBV5-1|TRBJ2-6
CASSLYAKEVGGSSGANVLTF
TGCGCCAGCAGCTTGTACGCCAAGGAAGTGGGGGGTAGCTCTGGGGCCAACGTCCTGACTTTC
>.|once|TRBV4-1|TRBJ2-5
CASRLGGPEGETQYF
TGCGCCAGCAGGTTGGGGGGGCCCGAGGGAGAGACCCAGTACTTC
>TRBD1|.|TRBV27|TRBJ1-2
CASSLDRSDGYTF
TGTGCCAGCAGTTTGGACAGGTCGGATGGCTACACCTTC
>TRBD1|.|TRBV6-5|TRBJ2-1
CASSQGQGAQFF
TGTGCCAGCAGTCAGGGACAGGGGGCTCAGTTCTTC
>TRBD1|.|TRBV12-5|TRBJ2-7
CASELGTGKEQYF
TGTGCTAGTGAACTCGGGACAGGTAAGGAGCAGTACTTC
>.|.|TRBV7-9|TRBJ2-2
CASSLRRDHGELFF
TGTGCCAGCAGCTTACGGAGGGACCACGGGGAGCTGTTTTTT
>.|.|TRBV27|TRBJ1-4
CASSTRQSAGREKLFF
TGTGCCAGCAGTACTCGACAGTCCGCGGGACGTGAAAAACTGTTTTTT
>TRBD1|.|TRBV20-1|TRBJ1-5
CSASSGTGGQPQHF
TGCAGTGCTAGTTCGGGGACAGGGGGGCAGCCCCAGCATTTT
>TRBD1|.|TRBV23-1|TRBJ2-3
CVHPPRDRVSTDTQYF
TGCGTCCACCCACCCCGGGACAGGGTTAGCACAGATACGCAGTATTTT
>.|.|TRBV7-6|TRBJ1-4
CASSWGIPRANEKLFF
TGTGCCAGCAGCTGGGGAATCCCGAGGGCTAATGAAAAACTGTTTTTT
>.|.|TRBV11-2|TRBJ1-1
CASSFPPREAFF
TGTGCCAGCAGCTTTCCCCCCAGAGAAGCTTTCTTT
>TRBD1|.|TRBV7-3|TRBJ2-3
CASSSQTGAITDTQYF
TGTGCCAGCAGCTCTCAGACAGGGGCCATCACAGATACGCAGTATTTT
>TRBD1|.|TRBV19|TRBJ1-3
CASSQGTASGNTIYF
TGTGCCAGTAGTCAAGGGACAGCCTCTGGAAACACCATATATTTT
>TRBD2|.|TRBV19|TRBJ2-1
CASSPPSGRVAEQFF
TGTGCCAGTAGCCCTCCTAGCGGGAGAGTGGCTGAGCAGTTCTTC
>TRBD2|.|TRBV5-1|TRBJ2-5
CASSSSGSGEETQYF
TGCGCCAGCAGCTCTAGCGGGTCGGGGGAAGAGACCCAGTACTTC
>TRBD1|.|TRBV5-6|TRBJ1-2
CASTSVGGLGYTF
TGTGCCAGCACATCGGTAGGGGGCCTTGGCTACACCTTC
>TRBD1|.|TRBV9|TRBJ1-2
CASSAYGTGENYGYTF
TGTGCCAGCAGCGCATACGGGACAGGGGAGAACTATGGCTACACCTTC
>.|.|TRBV3-1/TRBV3-2|TRBJ1-6
CASRPHRDNSPLHF
TGTGCCAGCAGACCACACAGAGATAATTCACCCCTCCACTTT
>.|.|TRBV19|TRBJ1-4
CASTRAGGPSAEKLFF
TGTGCCAGTACCCGGGCGGGGGGGCCGTCGGCTGAAAAACTGTTTTTT
>TRBD2|.|TRBV5-6|TRBJ2-5
CASSLGLAGRETQYF
TGTGCCAGCAGCTTGGGACTAGCGGGGCGAGAGACCCAGTACTTC
>TRBD2|once|TRBV9|TRBJ2-1
CASSVEGTSGSHEQFF
TGTGCCAGCAGCGTAGAGGGGACTAGCGGGAGCCATGAGCAGTTCTTC
>TRBD2|.|TRBV30|TRBJ2-7
CAWERAGVNEQYF
TGTGCCTGGGAGAGAGCGGGGGTTAACGAGCAGTACTTC
>TRBD1|.|TRBV2|TRBJ1-1
CASSDWDRGDTEAFF
TGTGCCAGCAGTGATTGGGACAGGGGAGACACTGAAGCTTTCTTT
>TRBD2|once|TRBV14|TRBJ2-7
CASSHSSGPSYEQYF
TGTGCCAGCAGCCACTCTAGCGGGCCCTCCTACGAGCAGTACTTC
>TRBD1|.|TRBV3-1/TRBV3-2|TRBJ2-7
CASSQLDRGHEQYF
TGTGCCAGCAGCCAGCTGGACAGGGGCCACGAGCAGTACTTC
>.|.|TRBV19|TRBJ2-3
CASSLGRPQNADTQYF
TGTGCCAGTAGTCTAGGGAGGCCACAGAACGCAGATACGCAGTATTTT
>TRBD1|.|TRBV19|TRBJ1-4
CASSPGQGEEKLFF
TGTGCCAGTAGCCCGGGACAGGGCGAAGAAAAACTGTTTTTT
>.|.|TRBV11-3|TRBJ2-2
CASSEGGDPNTGELFF
TGTGCCAGCTCTGAGGGGGGGGACCCGAACACCGGGGAGCTGTTTTTT
>TRBD1|medium-sized|TRBV5-6|TRBJ1-2
CASSWRTGRTYGYTF
TGTGCCAGCAGCTGGCGGACAGGAAGGACCTATGGCTACACCTTC
>.|.|TRBV24-1|TRBJ2-1
CATSPSRGRQNEQFF
TGTGCCACCAGTCCTAGCAGAGGCAGGCAAAATGAGCAGTTCTTC
>.|.|TRBV2|TRBJ1-1
CASTEGGSNTEAFF
TGTGCCAGCACTGAGGGGGGGTCTAACACTGAAGCTTTCTTT
>.|.|TRBV9|TRBJ2-4
CASSPTSAIKSIQYF
TGTGCCAGCAGCCCTACTAGTGCGATAAAAAGCATTCAGTACTTC
>.|once|TRBV2|TRBJ2-5
CASTGPKQETQYF
TGTGCCAGCACTGGCCCCAAACAAGAGACCCAGTACTTC
>.|.|TRBV5-6|TRBJ2-3
CASSALALLTDTQYF
TGTGCCAGCAGCGCGCTAGCGCTACTCACAGATACGCAGTATTTT
>TRBD2|few|TRBV5-4|TRBJ2-7
CASSPGTSGTYEQYF
TGTGCCAGCAGCCCCGGGACTAGCGGAACCTACGAGCAGTACTTC
>TRBD2|.|TRBV11-2|TRBJ2-3
CASSLVGGEEDTQYF
TGTGCCAGCAGCTTAGTGGGGGGGGAGGAAGATACGCAGTATTTT
>TRBD2|.|TRBV18|TRBJ2-7
CASSELAGSSYEQYF
TGTGCCAGCTCAGAACTAGCGGGTTCCTCCTACGAGCAGTACTTC
>.|.|TRBV24-1|TRBJ2-5
CATSDLPRPPGFHAKTQYF
TGTGCCACCAGTGACTTACCGCGCCCCCCGGGATTCCACGCCAAGACCCAGTACTTC
>TRBD1|.|TRBV28|TRBJ1-1
CASRERGPDLEAFF
TGTGCCAGCAGGGAAAGGGGGCCAGACCTTGAAGCTTTCTTT
>TRBD2|.|TRBV15|TRBJ2-5
CATSSSSGSKETQYF
TGTGCCACCAGCAGTTCTAGCGGGAGTAAAGAGACCCAGTACTTC
>TRBD1|few|TRBV19|TRBJ1-2
CASGGQGALGYGYTF
TGTGCCAGCGGGGGACAGGGGGCGCTTGGCTATGGCTACACCTTC
>TRBD2|.|TRBV5-1|TRBJ2-7
CASSPGTSGYEQYF
TGCGCCAGCAGCCCCGGGACTAGCGGCTACGAGCAGTACTTC
>.|.|TRBV7-3|TRBJ2-1
CASSQDYHSYNEQFF
TGTGCCAGCAGCCAAGACTATCATTCTTACAATGAGCAGTTCTTC
>.|.|TRBV6-5|TRBJ1-6
CASSYSEAAGSPLHF
TGTGCCAGCAGTTACTCGGAGGCTGCGGGTTCACCCCTCCACTTT
>TRBD1|.|TRBV5-1|TRBJ2-5
CASSVGTGGLVETQYF
TGCGCCAGCAGCGTGGGGACAGGGGGGCTTGTGGAGACCCAGTACTTC
>.|.|TRBV5-1|TRBJ2-5
CASREDQETQYF
TGCGCCAGCAGGGAGGACCAAGAGACCCAGTACTTC
>TRBD1|once|TRBV5-1|TRBJ1-4
CASSLKTGLEKLFF
TGCGCCAGCAGCCTTAAGACAGGGTTAGAAAAACTGTTTTTT
>.|once|TRBV4-2|TRBJ2-2
CASSQALVGAGELFF
TGTGCCAGCAGCCAAGCGCTAGTAGGGGCCGGGGAGCTGTTTTTT
>TRBD1|.|TRBV7-2|TRBJ2-7
CASSSPDRGLYEQYF
TGTGCCAGCAGCTCGCCGGACAGGGGGCTCTACGAGCAGTACTTC
>TRBD2|.|TRBV6-5|TRBJ2-2
CASASSGDYTGELFF
TGTGCCAGCGCCTCTAGCGGGGACTACACCGGGGAGCTGTTTTTT